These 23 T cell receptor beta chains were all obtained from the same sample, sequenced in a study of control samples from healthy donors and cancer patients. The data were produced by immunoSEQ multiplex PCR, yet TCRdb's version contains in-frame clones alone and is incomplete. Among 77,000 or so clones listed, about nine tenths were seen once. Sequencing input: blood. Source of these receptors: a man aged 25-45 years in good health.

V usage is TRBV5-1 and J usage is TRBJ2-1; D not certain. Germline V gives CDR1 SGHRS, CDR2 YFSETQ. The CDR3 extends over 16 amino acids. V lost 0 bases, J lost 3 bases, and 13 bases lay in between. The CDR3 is CASSLGGLVGYNEQFF. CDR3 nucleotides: TGCGCCAGCAGCTTGGGTGGTCTAGTGGGCTACAATGAGCAGTTCTTC.

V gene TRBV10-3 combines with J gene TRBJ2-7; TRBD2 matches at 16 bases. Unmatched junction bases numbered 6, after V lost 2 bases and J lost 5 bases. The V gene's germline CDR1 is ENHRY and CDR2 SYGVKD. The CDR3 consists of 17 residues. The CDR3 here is CAISEPGLAGGRNEQYF. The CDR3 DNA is TGTGCCATCAGTGAGCCGGGACTAGCGGGAGGGCGGAACGAGCAGTACTTC.

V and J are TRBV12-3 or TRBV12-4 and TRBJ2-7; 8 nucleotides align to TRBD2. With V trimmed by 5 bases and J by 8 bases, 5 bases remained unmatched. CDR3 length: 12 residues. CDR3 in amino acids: CASSPGLGKQYF. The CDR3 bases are TGTGCCAGCAGTCCGGGACTAGGAAAGCAGTACTTC.

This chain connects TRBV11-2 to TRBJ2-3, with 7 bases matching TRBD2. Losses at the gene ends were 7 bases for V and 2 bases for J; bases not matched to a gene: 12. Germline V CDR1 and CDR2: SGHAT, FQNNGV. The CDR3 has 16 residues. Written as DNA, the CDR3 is TGTGCCAGCATATCGGGGGGAATTCCCTCCACAGATACGCAGTATTTT. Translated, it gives CASISGGIPSTDTQYF.

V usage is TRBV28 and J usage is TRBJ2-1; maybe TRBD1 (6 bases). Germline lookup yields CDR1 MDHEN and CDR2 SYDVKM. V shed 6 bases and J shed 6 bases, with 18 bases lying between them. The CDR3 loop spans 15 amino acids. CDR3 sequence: CASSTRGLGVNEQFF. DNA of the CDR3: TGTGCCAGCAGCACCAGGGGCCTTGGAGTCAATGAGCAGTTCTTC.

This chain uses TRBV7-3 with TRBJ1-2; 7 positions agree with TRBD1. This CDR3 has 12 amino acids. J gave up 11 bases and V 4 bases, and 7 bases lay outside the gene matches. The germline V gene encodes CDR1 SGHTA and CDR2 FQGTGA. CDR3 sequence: CASSSGTGVYTF. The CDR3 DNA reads TGTGCCAGCAGCTCCGGTACAGGGGTGTACACCTTC.

CDR3 nucleotides: TGTGCCACCAGTTCCCGGGGGGCCGAGCAGTACTTC. Translation: CATSSRGAEQYF. This chain uses TRBV24-1 with TRBJ2-7; D might be TRBD2 (7 bases). This CDR3 contains 12 residues. The germline V gene encodes CDR1 KGHDR and CDR2 SFDVKD. Trimming took 6 bases from V and 6 from J, leaving 11 bases between them.

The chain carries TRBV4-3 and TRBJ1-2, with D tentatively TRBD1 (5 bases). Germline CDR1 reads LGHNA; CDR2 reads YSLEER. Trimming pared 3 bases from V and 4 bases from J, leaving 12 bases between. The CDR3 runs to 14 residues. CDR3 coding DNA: TGCGCCAGCAGCCACATAGGGACCGCCTATGGCTACACCTTC. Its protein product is CASSHIGTAYGYTF.

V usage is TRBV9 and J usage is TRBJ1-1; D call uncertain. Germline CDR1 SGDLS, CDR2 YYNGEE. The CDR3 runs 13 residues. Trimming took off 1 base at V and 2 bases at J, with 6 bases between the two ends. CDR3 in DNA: TGTGCCAGCAGCGTATCGGGAAACACTGAAGCTTTCTTT. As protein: CASSVSGNTEAFF.

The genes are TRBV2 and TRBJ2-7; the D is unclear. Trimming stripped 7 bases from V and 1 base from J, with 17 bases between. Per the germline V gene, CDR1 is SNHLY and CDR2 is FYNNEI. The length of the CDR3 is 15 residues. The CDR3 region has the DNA TGTGCCAGCATGCCGGAGCACCTTCCTTCCTACGAGCAGTACTTC. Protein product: CASMPEHLPSYEQYF.

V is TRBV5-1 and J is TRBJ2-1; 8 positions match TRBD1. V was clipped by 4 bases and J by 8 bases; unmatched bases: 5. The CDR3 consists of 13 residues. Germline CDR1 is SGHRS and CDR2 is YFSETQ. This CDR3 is CASSTGTGDEQFF. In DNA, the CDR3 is TGCGCCAGCAGCACCGGGACAGGAGATGAGCAGTTCTTC.

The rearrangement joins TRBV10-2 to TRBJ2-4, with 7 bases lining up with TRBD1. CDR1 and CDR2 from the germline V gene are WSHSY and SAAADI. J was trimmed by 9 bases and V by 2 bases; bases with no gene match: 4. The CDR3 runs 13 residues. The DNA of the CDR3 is TGCGCCAGCAGTGAGACAGGGGATAGCATTCAGTACTTC. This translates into CASSETGDSIQYF.

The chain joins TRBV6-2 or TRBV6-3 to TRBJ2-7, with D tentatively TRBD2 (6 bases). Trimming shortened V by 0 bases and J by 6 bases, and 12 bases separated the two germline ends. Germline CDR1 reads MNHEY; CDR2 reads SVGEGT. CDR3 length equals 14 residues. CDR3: CASSYSRWGGEQYF. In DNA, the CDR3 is TGTGCCAGCAGTTACTCGCGATGGGGAGGCGAGCAGTACTTC.

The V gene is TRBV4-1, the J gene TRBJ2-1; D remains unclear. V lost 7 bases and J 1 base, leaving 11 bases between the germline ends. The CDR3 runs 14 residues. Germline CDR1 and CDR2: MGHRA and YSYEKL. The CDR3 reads CASTPMTSYNEQFF. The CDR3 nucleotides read TGCGCCAGCACCCCAATGACATCCTACAATGAGCAGTTCTTC.

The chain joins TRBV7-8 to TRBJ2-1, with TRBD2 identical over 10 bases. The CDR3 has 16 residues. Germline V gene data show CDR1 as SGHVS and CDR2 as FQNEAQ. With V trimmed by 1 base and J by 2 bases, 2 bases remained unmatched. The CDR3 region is CASSLDSGRTYNEQFF. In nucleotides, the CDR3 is TGTGCCAGCAGCTTAGATAGCGGGAGGACCTACAATGAGCAGTTCTTC.

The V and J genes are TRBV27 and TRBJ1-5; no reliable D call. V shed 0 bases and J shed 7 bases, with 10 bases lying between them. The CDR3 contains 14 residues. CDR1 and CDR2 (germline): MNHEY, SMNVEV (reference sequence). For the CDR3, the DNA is TGTGCCAGCAGTTTATCTCCCGGTCACCAGCCCCAGCATTTT. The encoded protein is CASSLSPGHQPQHF.

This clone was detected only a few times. The CDR3 sequence is CASSQGRGVYNEQFF. The CDR3 bases are TGTGCCAGCAGCCAAGGTAGGGGGGTCTACAATGAGCAGTTCTTC. The chain joins TRBV3-1 (or the pseudogene TRBV3-2) to TRBJ2-1, with D perhaps being TRBD1 or TRBD2 (6 bases each). The CDR3 totals 15 residues. The V and J ends lost 1 base and 3 bases respectively, with 10 bases between them. Germline V lookup: CDR1 LGHDT, CDR2 YNNKEL (reference sequence).

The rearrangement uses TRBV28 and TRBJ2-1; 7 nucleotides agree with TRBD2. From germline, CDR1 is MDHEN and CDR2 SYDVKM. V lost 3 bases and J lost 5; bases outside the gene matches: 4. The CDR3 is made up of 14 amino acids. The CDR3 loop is CASSFTGGHNEQFF. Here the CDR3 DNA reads TGTGCCAGCAGTTTTACGGGGGGACACAATGAGCAGTTCTTC.

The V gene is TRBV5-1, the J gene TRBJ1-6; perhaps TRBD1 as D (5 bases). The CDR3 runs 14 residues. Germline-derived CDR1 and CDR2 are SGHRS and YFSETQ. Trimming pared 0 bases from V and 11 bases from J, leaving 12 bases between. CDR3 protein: CASSLGRDGAPLHF. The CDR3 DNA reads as TGCGCCAGCAGCTTGGGCAGGGATGGGGCACCCCTCCACTTT.

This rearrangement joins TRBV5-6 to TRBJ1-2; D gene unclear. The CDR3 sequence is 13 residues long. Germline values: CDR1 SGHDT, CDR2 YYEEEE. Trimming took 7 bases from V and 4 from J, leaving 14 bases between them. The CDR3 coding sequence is TGTGCCAGCCTAAACAATGTCCTCTATGGCTACACCTTC. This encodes CASLNNVLYGYTF.

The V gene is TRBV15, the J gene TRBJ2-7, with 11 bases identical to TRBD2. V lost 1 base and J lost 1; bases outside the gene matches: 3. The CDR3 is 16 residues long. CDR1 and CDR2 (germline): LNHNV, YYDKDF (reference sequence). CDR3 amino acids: CATSRGGTSGSYEQYF. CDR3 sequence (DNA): TGTGCCACCAGCAGAGGGGGGACTAGCGGATCCTACGAGCAGTACTTC.

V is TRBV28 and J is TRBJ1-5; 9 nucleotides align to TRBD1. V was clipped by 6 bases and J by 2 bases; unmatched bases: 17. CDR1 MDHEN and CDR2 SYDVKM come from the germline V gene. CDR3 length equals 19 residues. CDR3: CASRQLQGALGDGNQPQHF. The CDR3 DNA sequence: TGTGCCAGCAGGCAATTACAGGGGGCGCTTGGTGACGGCAATCAGCCCCAGCATTTT. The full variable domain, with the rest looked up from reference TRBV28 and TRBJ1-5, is DVKVTQSSRYLVKRTGEKVFLECVQDMDHENMFWYRQDPGLGLRLIYFSYDVKMKEKGDIPEGYSVSREKKERFSLILESASTNQTSMYLCASRQLQGALGDGNQPQHFGDGTRLSIL.

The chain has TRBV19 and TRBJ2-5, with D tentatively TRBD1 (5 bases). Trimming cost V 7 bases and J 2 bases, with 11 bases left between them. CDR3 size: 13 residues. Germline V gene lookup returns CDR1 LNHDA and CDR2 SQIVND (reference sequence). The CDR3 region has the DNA TGTGCCAGTACCCAGGGCCTGCAAGAGACCCAGTACTTC. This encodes CASTQGLQETQYF.